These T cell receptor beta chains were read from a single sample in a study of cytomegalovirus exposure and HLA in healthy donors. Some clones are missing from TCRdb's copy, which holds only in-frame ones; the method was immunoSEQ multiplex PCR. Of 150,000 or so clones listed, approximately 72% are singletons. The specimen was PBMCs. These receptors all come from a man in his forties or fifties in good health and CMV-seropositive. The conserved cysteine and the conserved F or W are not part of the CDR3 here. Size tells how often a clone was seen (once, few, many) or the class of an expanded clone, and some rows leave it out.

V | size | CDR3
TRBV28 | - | ASSPPVYPDSYEQY
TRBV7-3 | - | ASSLIIGSGAF
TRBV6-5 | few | ASSAQDYYEQY
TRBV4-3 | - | ASSQDLGGAGYEQY
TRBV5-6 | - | ASSPQGRAPVNTEAF
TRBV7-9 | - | ASSPRTSGGVVTGELF
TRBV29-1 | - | SVVRDRGYGYT
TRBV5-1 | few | APEGTGGKNEQF
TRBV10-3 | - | AINQNAGTANSPLH
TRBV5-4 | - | ASGDRGQETQY
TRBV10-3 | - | AISESRGTNEKLF
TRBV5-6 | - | ASSLGAAGGSEKLF
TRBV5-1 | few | ASSPDRPNQPQH
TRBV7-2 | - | ASSPRGQSPLH
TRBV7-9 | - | ASSPPDFSSYEQY
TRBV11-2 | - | ASSLWGQNTEAF
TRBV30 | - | AWSPSPSTTNEKLF
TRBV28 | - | ASTEGYEQY
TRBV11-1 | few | ASSSGQGGQY
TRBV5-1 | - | ASSRAPGQGDEKLF
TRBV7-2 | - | ASSSAVPGAPLH
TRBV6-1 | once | ASRGEGHYEQY
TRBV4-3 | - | ASSQDRGQGPSPLH
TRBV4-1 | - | ASSQGGTGGGYT
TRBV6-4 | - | ASSDSRRGHNEQF
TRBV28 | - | ASSLVPGAQVAEQY
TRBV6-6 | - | ASSYSLETGELF
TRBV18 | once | ASSPRSTNEKLF
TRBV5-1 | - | ASSLEGRNTGELF
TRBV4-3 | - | ASSPREGGLGEQY
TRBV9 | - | ASKRDRTGGYT
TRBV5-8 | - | ASSLWGGTEAF
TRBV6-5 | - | ASMPGTGNSPLH
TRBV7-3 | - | ASSRQGSTEAF
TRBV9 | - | EVGERTGELF
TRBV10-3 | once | AITDSDLEQY
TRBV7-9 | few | ASSLAPAGNEQF
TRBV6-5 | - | ASRLTGSGANVLT
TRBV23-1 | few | ASSRGQVQWTGELF
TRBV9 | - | ASSVTGQWVGELF
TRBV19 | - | ASSMRTGEETQY
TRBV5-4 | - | ASSSGGGLRNTIY
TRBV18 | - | ASSSGKTDTQY
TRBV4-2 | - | ASSQPPPGGGTGELF
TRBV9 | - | ASSITDMNTEAF
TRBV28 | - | ASSSRRTEPNQPQH
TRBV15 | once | ATSRGEQYEQY
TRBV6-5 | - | ASSYSRQGANEKLF
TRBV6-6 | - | ASTSGDPRGTEAF
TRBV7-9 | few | ASSPADNSRY
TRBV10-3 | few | ATAQGARTDTQY
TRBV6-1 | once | ASRRQGYNEQF
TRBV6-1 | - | ASSGVGGSGNIQY
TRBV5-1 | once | ASSLFEGQGDEQY
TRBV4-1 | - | ASSQELAGSTDTQY
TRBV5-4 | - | ASGAGVGATTDTQY
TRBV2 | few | ASRMDTRGMNTEAF
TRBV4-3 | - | ASSPVQGAYNEQF
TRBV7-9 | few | ASSSEGGYEQF
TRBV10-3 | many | AAKASGGELGEQF